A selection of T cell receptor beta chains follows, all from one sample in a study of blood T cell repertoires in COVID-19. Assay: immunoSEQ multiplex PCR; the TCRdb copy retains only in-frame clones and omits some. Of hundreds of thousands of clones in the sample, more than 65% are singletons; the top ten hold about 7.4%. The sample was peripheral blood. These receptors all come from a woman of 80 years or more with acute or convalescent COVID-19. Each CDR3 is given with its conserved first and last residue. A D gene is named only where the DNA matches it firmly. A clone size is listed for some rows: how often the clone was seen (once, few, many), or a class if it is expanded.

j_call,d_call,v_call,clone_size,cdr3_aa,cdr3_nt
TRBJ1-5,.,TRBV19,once,CASSRAVNQPQHF,TGTGCCAGTAGTAGGGCAGTAAATCAGCCCCAGCATTTT
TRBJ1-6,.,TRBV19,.,CASSTKPGPMQTPLHF,TGTGCCAGTAGTACAAAGCCGGGTCCAATGCAAACACCCCTCCACTTT
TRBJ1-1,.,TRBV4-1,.,CASSRSFGTRTMNTEAFF,TGCGCCAGCAGCCGATCCTTTGGCACTAGAACTATGAACACTGAAGCTTTCTTT
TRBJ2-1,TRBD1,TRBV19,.,CASSSGAQGVGEQFF,TGTGCCAGTAGTAGTGGGGCACAGGGGGTGGGTGAGCAGTTCTTC
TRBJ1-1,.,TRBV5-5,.,CASSLEQGGTEAFF,TGTGCCAGCAGCTTGGAACAGGGCGGCACTGAAGCTTTCTTT
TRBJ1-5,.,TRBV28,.,CASSFSGSGNQPQHF,TGTGCCAGCAGTTTCTCCGGGTCAGGCAATCAGCCCCAGCATTTT
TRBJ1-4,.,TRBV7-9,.,CASSLAEGPNEKLFF,TGTGCCAGCAGCTTAGCGGAGGGACCTAATGAAAAACTGTTTTTT
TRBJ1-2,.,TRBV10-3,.,CAISEGAPNGYTF,TGTGCCATCAGTGAAGGGGCGCCCAATGGCTACACCTTC
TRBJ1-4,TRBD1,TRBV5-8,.,CASSYRGSEKLFF,TGTGCCAGCAGCTACAGGGGGAGTGAAAAACTGTTTTTT
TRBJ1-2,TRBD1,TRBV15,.,CATSGWDSPNYGYTF,TGTGCCACCAGCGGTTGGGACAGCCCTAACTATGGCTACACCTTC
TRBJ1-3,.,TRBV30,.,CAWSASVSGNTIYF,TGTGCCTGGAGTGCCTCCGTGTCCGGAAACACCATATATTTT
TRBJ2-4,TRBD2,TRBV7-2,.,CASSLASGGAAYIQYF,TGTGCCAGCAGCTTAGCGTCGGGGGGGGCCGCGTACATTCAGTACTTC
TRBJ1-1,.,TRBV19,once,CASSLLQVNTEAFF,TGTGCCAGTAGCCTGTTACAGGTAAACACTGAAGCTTTCTTT
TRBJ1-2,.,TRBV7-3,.,CASSLTAEANYGYTF,TGTGCCAGCAGCTTAACTGCAGAAGCTAACTATGGCTACACCTTC
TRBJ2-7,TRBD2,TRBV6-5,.,CASSYPTGLATYEQYF,TGTGCCAGCAGTTACCCAACGGGACTAGCCACCTACGAGCAGTACTTC
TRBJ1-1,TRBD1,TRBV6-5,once,CASSYRTGTGQPEAFF,TGTGCCAGCAGTTACCGGACCGGGACAGGCCAACCTGAAGCTTTCTTT
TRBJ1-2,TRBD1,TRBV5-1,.,CASSTKGQVYGYTF,TGCGCCAGCTCTACCAAGGGACAGGTTTATGGCTACACCTTC
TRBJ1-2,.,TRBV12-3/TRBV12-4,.,CASSLEGNYGYTF,TGTGCCAGCAGTTTGGAGGGGAACTATGGCTACACCTTC
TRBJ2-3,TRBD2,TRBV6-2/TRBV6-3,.,CASSYSTLAGSTDTQYF,TGTGCCAGCAGTTACTCGACTCTAGCGGGAAGCACAGATACGCAGTATTTT
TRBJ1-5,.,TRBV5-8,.,CASSLRGVFWHF,.
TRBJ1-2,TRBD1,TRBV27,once,CASSRAFGGTGGGYTF,TGTGCCAGCAGTCGTGCGTTTGGAGGGACAGGGGGTGGCTACACCTTC
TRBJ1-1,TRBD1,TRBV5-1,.,CASSLDRTGAQAFF,TGCGCCAGCAGCTTGGATCGGACAGGGGCCCAAGCTTTCTTT